The sample holds many counts of the clone carrying this TCR beta chain. Antigen unknown. This specimen belongs to a study of CD8 T cells in ankylosing spondylitis. Study-level results: The study identified a TCR beta motif of 7 or 8 highly homologous variants that appeared characteristic of ankylosing spondylitis blood. Reportedly, disease-linked clones are significantly enriched in ankylosing spondylitis patients' matched synovial fluid. Some motif variants were previously reported in reactive arthritis synovial fluid and blood. Disease-linked clones bore a CD8+ phenotype and were relatively rare in peripheral blood.

Trimming stripped 7 bases from V and 0 bases from J, with 12 bases between. This CDR3 region has 13 residues. Looked up from germline, CDR1 is SQVTM and CDR2 is ANQGSEA. TCR beta libraries were made by quantitative 5'-RACE with molecular barcodes. TCRdb ran MiXCR on the 5' RACE reads and lists one entry per CDR3 protein. The sample carries some 840,000 distinct CDR3 sequences, about 10% recorded once. Sequencing was carried out using blood, either unsorted or a sorted T cell fraction (not recorded which). The clonotype comes from a male donor with ankylosing spondylitis. The chain is built from TRBV29-1 and TRBJ1-1, with D possibly matching TRBD1 (5 bases). CDR3 residues: CSAVRDMNTEAFF. CDR3 DNA: TGCAGCGCCGTCAGGGATATGAACACTGAAGCTTTCTTT.